These 22 T cell receptor beta chains were all obtained from the same sample, sequenced in a study of T cell responses to AZD1222 COVID-19 vaccine. The protocol was immunoSEQ multiplex PCR, while the TCRdb copy is restricted to in-frame clones and leaves out a portion. The repertoire includes some 97,000 clones, 87% of them detected once, and approximately 15% sits in the top ten. The sample in question was peripheral blood, obtained on day 0 of AZD1222 vaccination. These TCRs come from an adult in good health.

The chain has TRBV5-5 and TRBJ1-3; D perhaps matches TRBD1 (6 bases). The CDR3 totals 15 residues. Trimming cost V 0 bases and J 3 bases, with 10 bases left between them. Looked up from germline, CDR1 is SGHKS and CDR2 is YYEKEE (reference sequence). In nucleotides, the CDR3 is TGTGCCAGCAGCTTGGCCCGGGACATTGGAAACACCATATATTTT. Translation: CASSLARDIGNTIYF. Full variable domain (outside the CDR3, taken from reference TRBV5-5 and TRBJ1-3): DAGVTQSPTHLIKTRGQQVTLRCSPISGHKSVSWYQQVLGQGPQFIFQYYEKEERGRGNFPDRFSARQFPNYSSELNVNALLLGDSALYLCASSLARDIGNTIYFGEGSWLTVV.

The rearrangement joins TRBV28 to TRBJ1-3, with D tentatively TRBD1 (6 bases). The CDR3 covers 20 residues. Germline CDR1 is MDHEN and CDR2 is SYDVKM. Trimming removed 4 bases at V and 0 bases at J, with 25 bases between. The CDR3 spells CASSSDLITGSVISGNTIYF. Written as DNA, the CDR3 is TGTGCCAGCAGTTCGGACCTAATTACAGGGTCCGTTATCTCTGGAAACACCATATATTTT.

The chain uses TRBV25-1 and TRBJ1-6; D gene uncertain. CDR1 MGHDK and CDR2 SYGVNS come from the germline V gene. CDR3 length: 15 amino acids. The V and J ends lost 1 base and 15 bases respectively, with 19 bases between them. The CDR3 coding sequence is TGTGCCAGCAGTGAATCGAGGTCGGGCTGGGTGCACCTCCACTTT. Its protein is CASSESRSGWVHLHF.

The rearrangement links TRBV11-2 to TRBJ1-1, with D perhaps matching TRBD1 (5 bases). V was clipped by 1 base and J by 0 bases, with 9 bases between them. CDR3 size: 15 residues. Germline lookup yields CDR1 SGHAT and CDR2 FQNNGV. This CDR3 reads CASSLGPGLNTEAFF. The CDR3 bases are TGTGCCAGCAGCTTAGGTCCAGGGCTGAACACTGAAGCTTTCTTT.

This clone was seen only once. This chain joins TRBV3-1 (or the pseudogene TRBV3-2) and TRBJ1-2; D unclear. CDR1 and CDR2 from the germline V gene are LGHDT and YNNKEL (reference sequence). CDR3 length equals 13 residues. V was pared by 3 bases and J by 1 base, with 6 bases between. CDR3 bases: TGTGCCAGCAGCCAGCTGAGTAACTATGGCTACACCTTC. Its protein product is CASSQLSNYGYTF.

This clone was seen only once. The rearrangement joins TRBV3-1 (or the pseudogene TRBV3-2) to TRBJ1-1; D perhaps matches TRBD1 (6 bases). Germline V gives CDR1 LGHDT, CDR2 YNNKEL (reference sequence). The CDR3 totals 13 residues. Trimming took off 11 bases at V and 1 base at J, with 14 bases between the two ends. In DNA, the CDR3 is TGTGCCTCTCGGAGGGGGAAGAACACTGAAGCTTTCTTT. As protein: CASRRGKNTEAFF.

This chain connects TRBV28 to TRBJ2-2, with unresolved D. The CDR3 covers 14 residues. Trimming took off 2 bases at V and 3 bases at J, with 7 bases between the two ends. Germline CDR1 reads MDHEN; CDR2 reads SYDVKM. The CDR3 spells CASSLGRDTGELFF. The CDR3 DNA sequence: TGTGCCAGCAGTTTAGGACGGGACACCGGGGAGCTGTTTTTT. Combining the CDR3 with reference TRBV28 and TRBJ2-2 gives the whole variable domain DVKVTQSSRYLVKRTGEKVFLECVQDMDHENMFWYRQDPGLGLRLIYFSYDVKMKEKGDIPEGYSVSREKKERFSLILESASTNQTSMYLCASSLGRDTGELFFGEGSRLTVL.

V and J are TRBV25-1 and TRBJ2-7; 12 nucleotides line up with TRBD2. The V and J ends lost 7 bases and 9 bases, in that order; junction bases with no gene match: 7. The CDR3 is 13 amino acids. Germline values: CDR1 MGHDK, CDR2 SYGVNS. CDR3 sequence (DNA): TGTGCCAGCACGAGGACTAGCGGGGATCGGCAGTACTTC. As protein: CASTRTSGDRQYF.

V usage is TRBV13 and J usage is TRBJ2-7; D gene uncertain. The CDR3 spans 14 residues. From germline, CDR1 is PRHDT and CDR2 FYEKMQ (reference sequence). V lost 1 base and J lost 1, with 8 bases in between. CDR3 DNA sequence: TGTGCCAGCAGCTTAGAGGGCGGTTCCTACGAGCAGTACTTC. This codes for CASSLEGGSYEQYF.

This chain connects TRBV2 to TRBJ1-5; D gene ambiguous. The CDR3 totals 15 residues. The V gene's germline CDR1 is SNHLY and CDR2 FYNNEI. V lost 6 bases to trimming and J lost 3 bases, with 15 bases between them. The CDR3, as DNA: TGTGCCAGCAGGGCCGGAGATGGGTCCAATCAGCCCCAGCATTTT. Amino acid sequence: CASRAGDGSNQPQHF.

The count of this clone is one. The rearrangement uses TRBV19 and TRBJ2-1; TRBD2 agrees at 8 bases. The CDR3 extends over 13 amino acids. Germline CDR1 and CDR2: LNHDA and SQIVND (reference sequence). The V gene end was trimmed by 6 bases and the J gene end by 9 bases; junction bases not matched to a gene: 7. The CDR3, as DNA: TGTGCCAGTAGAGGCGGGGGGACGGCTGAGCAGTTCTTC. This gives the protein CASRGGGTAEQFF. The full variable domain, in which reference TRBV19 and TRBJ2-1 provide the parts outside the CDR3, is DGGITQSPKYLFRKEGQNVTLSCEQNLNHDAMYWYRQDPGQGLRLIYYSQIVNDFQKGDIAEGYSVSREKKESFPLTVTSAQKNPTAFYLCASRGGGTAEQFFGPGTRLTVL.

The chain uses TRBV6-4 and TRBJ2-1, with 13 bases matching TRBD2. Germline loops: CDR1 MRHNA, CDR2 SNTAGT. The CDR3 runs 16 residues. The J segment lost 5 bases and the V segment lost 5 bases, leaving 6 bases of the junction unmatched. CDR3 DNA: TGTGCCAGCAGTAAGACTAGCGGGGGGAAAAACAATGAGCAGTTCTTC. It specifies CASSKTSGGKNNEQFF.

This clone occurred a few times. Other DNA sequences in this specimen translate into the identical CDR3. The CDR3 here is CASSYSGSGANVLTF. The CDR3 DNA is TGTGCCAGCAGTTACTCAGGCTCTGGGGCCAACGTCCTGACTTTC. The chain has TRBV6-5 and TRBJ2-6; D is unclear. The V gene lost 0 bases and the J gene lost 0 bases, with 3 bases spanning the gap. The CDR3 sequence is 15 residues long. CDR1 and CDR2 (germline): MNHEY, SVGAGI.

This chain uses TRBV5-1 with TRBJ1-2; TRBD1 agrees at 9 bases. Trimming took 3 bases from V and 6 from J; bases not matched to a gene: 12. The CDR3 loop spans 16 amino acids. Germline loops: CDR1 SGHRS, CDR2 YFSETQ. DNA for the CDR3: TGCGCCAGCAGCTCCGGACAGGGGACTCCTATCAATGGCTACACCTTC. It translates to CASSSGQGTPINGYTF.

J is TRBJ2-2 and V is TRBV23-1; 8 bases align to TRBD1. TRBV23-1 is assigned to the ORF class and has an uncertain function. J lost 6 bases, V lost 1 base, and 10 bases had no gene match. CDR3 length: 17 residues. CDR3 bases: TGCGCCAGCAGTCAATTGCGGACAGGGCATTGGGCCGGGGAGCTGTTTTTT. This gives the protein CASSQLRTGHWAGELFF.

The V gene is TRBV9, the J gene TRBJ2-3, with D uncertain. The V gene's germline CDR1 is SGDLS and CDR2 YYNGEE. V gave up 4 bases and J gave up 4 bases, with 19 bases separating them. This CDR3 has 16 residues. CDR3 DNA: TGTGCCAGCAGCCACCCCGTGGCGGCAATCGCAGATACGCAGTATTTT. Its protein product is CASSHPVAAIADTQYF.

V gene TRBV12-3 or TRBV12-4 combines with J gene TRBJ1-1, with D hard to call. CDR3 length: 13 amino acids. The germline V and J ends were trimmed by 6 bases and 7 bases, with 15 bases remaining between them. In nucleotides, the CDR3 is TGTGCCAGCAGCCTCACCCCAACAGTTGAAGCTTTCTTT. It encodes CASSLTPTVEAFF.

The gene calls are TRBV7-2 and TRBJ2-5; D gene ambiguous. Germline V gives CDR1 SGHTA, CDR2 FQGNSA. V lost 2 bases and J 2 bases, leaving 6 bases between the germline ends. There are 13 residues in the CDR3. The CDR3 is CASSLSWQETQYF. The CDR3 region has the DNA TGTGCCAGCAGCTTAAGTTGGCAAGAGACCCAGTACTTC.

The chain carries TRBV3-1 (or the pseudogene TRBV3-2) and TRBJ2-1; D is perhaps TRBD1 (6 bases). Deletions cut 2 bases from V and 6 bases from J, with 20 bases between. This CDR3 contains 17 residues. The V gene's germline CDR1 is LGHDT and CDR2 YNNKEL (reference sequence). The CDR3 nucleotides read TGTGCCAGCAGCCAATCTACAGGGTTAAACTTAGGCAATGAGCAGTTCTTC. Translating it yields CASSQSTGLNLGNEQFF.

The chain combines TRBV7-6 with TRBJ2-3; TRBD2 aligns across 11 bases. V trimming: 1 base; J trimming: 2 bases; junction bases outside the gene matches: 5. Germline V CDR1 and CDR2: SGHVS, FNYEAQ. This CDR3 is 17 amino acids long. CDR3 in DNA: TGTGCCAGCAGCTTAGGGTCGGGACTAGCGGCCACAGATACGCAGTATTTT. Its translation is CASSLGSGLAATDTQYF. The full variable domain, completed using reference TRBV7-6 and TRBJ2-3, is GAGVSQSPRYKVTKRGQDVALRCDPISGHVSLYWYRQALGQGPEFLTYFNYEAQQDKSGLPNDRFSAERPEGSISTLTIQRTEQRDSAMYRCASSLGSGLAATDTQYFGPGTRLTVL.

This clone was seen a single time. The CDR3 protein is CATSRVQPQHF. The CDR3 nucleotides read TGTGCCACCAGCAGAGTCCAGCCCCAGCATTTT. The chain employs TRBV15 and TRBJ1-5; no definite D call. This CDR3 contains 11 residues. V was clipped by 1 base and J by 7 bases, with 2 bases between them. The germline V gene encodes CDR1 LNHNV and CDR2 YYDKDF (reference sequence). Full variable domain (missing parts from reference TRBV15 and TRBJ1-5): DAMVIQNPRYQVTQFGKPVTLSCSQTLNHNVMYWYQQKSSQAPKLLFHYYDKDFNNEADTPDNFQSRRPNTSFCFLDIRSPGLGDTAMYLCATSRVQPQHFGDGTRLSIL.

The chain links TRBV5-1 to TRBJ2-7; D unresolved. CDR1 and CDR2 (germline): SGHRS, YFSETQ. The CDR3 contains 13 residues. Trimming shortened V by 0 bases and J by 3 bases, and 7 bases separated the two germline ends. DNA for the CDR3: TGCGCCAGCAGCTTGGATACCTACTACGAGCAGTACTTC. Translated, it gives CASSLDTYYEQYF.